The 8 T cell receptor beta chains below all came from one sample that was sequenced in a study of CD8+ T cells in alopecia areata. RNA extraction and reverse transcription yielded cDNA as sequencing template. Here immunoSEQ multiplex PCR was the method, and the copy in TCRdb shows in-frame clones only, minus some. The data show 150,000 to 200,000 clones, with under 80% seen just once and approximately 1.3% held by the top ten. Stated treatment: oral pan-JAK inhibitor, 5-10 mg twice daily. The specimen was CD4+ T cells sorted from blood, collected between weeks 47 and 50, from a patient treated with tofacitinib. The receptor source for this set is a human donor with alopecia areata.

The table lists this clone with a few counts. The gene calls are TRBV5-6 and TRBJ1-4; tentatively, D is TRBD1 (5 bases). Germline loops: CDR1 SGHDT, CDR2 YYEEEE. Trimming left V 2 bases short and J 5 bases short, with 16 bases between. This CDR3 is 16 amino acids long. The CDR3 DNA reads as TGTGCCAGCAGCTTCCCCGGGCAGGGCGAGAATGAAAAACTGTTTTTT. Protein sequence: CASSFPGQGENEKLFF.

Only a few counts were recorded for this clone. The rearrangement joins TRBV5-1 to TRBJ2-1; possibly TRBD2 for D (5 bases). Germline CDR1 and CDR2: SGHRS and YFSETQ. The CDR3 contains 13 residues. V gave up 0 bases and J gave up 9 bases, with 10 bases separating them. The CDR3 here is CASSLGGRAEQFF. CDR3 coding DNA: TGCGCCAGCAGCTTGGGAGGGCGGGCTGAGCAGTTCTTC.

This clone showed up just a few times. The chain links TRBV7-2 to TRBJ2-1; D may be TRBD2 (6 bases). The V end was cut by 4 bases, the J end by 5 bases, with 9 bases between. The CDR3 has 13 amino acids. CDR1 and CDR2 (germline): SGHTA, FQGNSA. CDR3 nucleotide sequence: TGTGCCAGCAGCTCGGACTATCACAATGAGCAGTTCTTC. Amino acids: CASSSDYHNEQFF.

In the case of this clone: The sample has other DNA sequences that encode this CDR3 too. The rearrangement links TRBV29-1 to TRBJ1-1, with D unresolved. V lost 6 bases to trimming and J lost 0 bases, with 11 bases between them. This CDR3 comprises 13 residues. Germline values: CDR1 SQVTM, CDR2 ANQGSEA. CDR3 protein: CSVVRPMNTEAFF. CDR3 bases: TGCAGCGTCGTTCGCCCCATGAACACTGAAGCTTTCTTT.

This clone was observed a few times. The chain employs TRBV30 and TRBJ2-5, with D perhaps given as TRBD1 or TRBD2 (5 bases each). The length of the CDR3 is 14 residues. The V end lost 4 bases, the J end lost 5 bases, and 17 bases lay between the germline ends. Germline CDR1 is GTSNPN and CDR2 is SVGIG (reference sequence). CDR3 amino acids: CAWNKGVSGETQYF. In nucleotides, the CDR3 is TGTGCCTGGAACAAAGGGGTCTCGGGGGAGACCCAGTACTTC.

V gene TRBV29-1 combines with J gene TRBJ1-1; D is possibly TRBD1 (5 bases). The CDR3 runs 15 residues. Germline V gene sequence: CDR1 SQVTM, CDR2 ANQGSEA. The germline V and J ends were trimmed by 4 bases and 0 bases, with 15 bases remaining between them. This chain's CDR3 is CSVVSTGGMNTEAFF. DNA of the CDR3: TGCAGCGTTGTATCTACAGGCGGCATGAACACTGAAGCTTTCTTT.

The chain employs TRBV4-3 and TRBJ2-6, with D possibly TRBD1 on 6 matching bases. Trimming cost V 3 bases and J 0 bases, with 21 bases left between them. The CDR3 loop spans 20 amino acids. Germline V gene sequence: CDR1 LGHNA, CDR2 YSLEER. CDR3 in DNA: TGCGCCAGCAGCCAGTACCCAACAGGGACCCTTGGCTCTGGGGCCAACGTCCTGACTTTC. Encoded protein: CASSQYPTGTLGSGANVLTF.

The chain links TRBV9 to TRBJ2-7, with 14 bases fitting TRBD2. CDR1 SGDLS and CDR2 YYNGEE come from the germline V gene. The V segment lost 5 bases and the J segment 5 bases; nucleotides outside the gene matches: 15. The CDR3 is 18 residues long. CDR3 in amino acids: CASSPPPGTSGGTHEQYF. CDR3 coding DNA: TGTGCCAGCAGTCCACCGCCCGGGACTAGCGGGGGAACCCACGAGCAGTACTTC.